These 27 T cell receptor beta chains originate from one sample sequenced in a study of cytomegalovirus exposure and HLA in healthy donors. The study ran its PCR with 60 Vbeta and 13 Jbeta primers. The table came from immunoSEQ multiplex PCR; TCRdb's copy has only in-frame clones and leaves some out. Of approximately 75,000 clones in the sample, 80% were seen once. The sample was PBMCs. The receptors were gathered from a male donor in good health and CMV-seronegative.

In DNA, the CDR3 is TGTGCCAGCAGCCCCGGAGGCCCTGCAACTAATGAAAAACTGTTTTTT. Residues: CASSPGGPATNEKLFF. The chain has TRBV9 and TRBJ1-4; no reliable D call. Trimming removed 4 bases from V and 0 bases from J, with 13 bases in between. The CDR3 is made up of 16 amino acids. CDR1 is SGDLS, CDR2 YYNGEE, per germline. The full variable domain, in which reference TRBV9 and TRBJ1-4 provide the parts outside the CDR3, is DSGVTQTPKHLITATGQRVTLRCSPRSGDLSVYWYQQSLDQGLQFLIQYYNGEERAKGNILERFSAQQFPDLHSELNLSSLELGDSALYFCASSPGGPATNEKLFFGSGTQLSVL.

The rearrangement uses TRBV4-1 and TRBJ1-1; 7 bases match TRBD1. Germline V lookup: CDR1 MGHRA, CDR2 YSYEKL. The CDR3 runs 13 residues. V was clipped by 6 bases and J by 7 bases; unmatched bases: 8. In DNA, the CDR3 is TGCGCCAGCAGAACTCAGGGGGTCGTTGAAGCTTTCTTT. Residues: CASRTQGVVEAFF.

About this clone: The junction differs from germline at one of its ends, possibly a read error. V gene TRBV6-5 combines with J gene TRBJ1-4, with D hard to call. Germline V gene lookup returns CDR1 MNHEY and CDR2 SVGAGI. The CDR3 consists of 14 residues. The CDR3 DNA follows: TGTGCCAGCAGTTACGGAACAACTAATGAAAAACTGCTTTTT. This encodes CASSYGTTNEKLLF.

The gene calls are TRBV6-6 and TRBJ2-4, with 7 bases fitting TRBD1. V gave up 6 bases and J gave up 8 bases; unmatched junction bases: 10. CDR3 length: 14 residues. Germline V gene sequence: CDR1 MNHNY, CDR2 SVGAGI (reference sequence). CDR3 residues: CASRIQGVTDIQYF. CDR3 coding DNA: TGTGCCAGCAGAATTCAGGGGGTGACGGACATTCAGTACTTC.

V and J are TRBV2 and TRBJ1-3, with D perhaps TRBD1 (5 bases). The germline CDR1 and CDR2 sequences are SNHLY and FYNNEI. V dropped 8 bases and J dropped 2 bases, with 16 bases sitting between them. This CDR3 comprises 15 residues. The CDR3 DNA is TGTGCCAGCTGTTGGTCCAGGGAGGCTGGAAACACCATATATTTT. It translates to CASCWSREAGNTIYF.

The chain recombines TRBV2 with TRBJ2-1; perhaps TRBD2 as D (5 bases). Per the germline V gene, CDR1 is SNHLY and CDR2 is FYNNEI. V lost 7 bases, J lost 8 bases, and 12 bases lay in between. The CDR3 sequence is 12 residues long. The DNA of the CDR3 is TGTGCCAGCACCCGTGAGGGCGATGAGCAGTTCTTC. This sequence encodes CASTREGDEQFF. The full variable domain, with the rest looked up from reference TRBV2 and TRBJ2-1, is EPEVTQTPSHQVTQMGQEVILRCVPISNHLYFYWYRQILGQKVEFLVSFYNNEISEKSEIFDDQFSVERPDGSNFTLKIRSTKLEDSAMYFCASTREGDEQFFGPGTRLTVL.

This clone was detected once. The chain couples TRBV30 to TRBJ1-2; D not resolved. The V end lost 7 bases, the J end lost 7 bases, and 10 bases lay between the germline ends. The CDR3 is made up of 10 amino acids. Germline CDR1 GTSNPN, CDR2 SVGIG (reference sequence). CDR3 nucleotides: TGTGCCTATGGGCAGTCTGGCTACACCTTC. This translates into CAYGQSGYTF.

This sequence joins TRBV6-1 and TRBJ1-2; 7 bases map to TRBD1. Trimming removed 0 bases from V and 8 bases from J; junction bases left unmatched: 12. CDR1 and CDR2 (germline): MNHNS, SASEGT. The CDR3 is made up of 16 amino acids. The CDR3 spells CASSEARGRGVQGYTF. The CDR3, as DNA: TGTGCCAGCAGTGAAGCGAGGGGCAGGGGGGTACAGGGCTACACCTTC.

The table lists this clone with a count of one. The V and J genes are TRBV10-3 and TRBJ1-1; perhaps TRBD1 as D (6 bases). Germline CDR1 ENHRY, CDR2 SYGVKD. V lost 8 bases to trimming and J lost 1 base, with 14 bases between them. This CDR3 has 14 amino acids. Here the CDR3 reads CAIHAGQSNTEAFF. CDR3 nucleotides: TGTGCCATCCACGCAGGACAGTCGAACACTGAAGCTTTCTTT.

V is TRBV29-1 and J is TRBJ2-7; 7 bases are a match to TRBD2. The V gene end was trimmed by 5 bases and the J gene end by 3 bases; junction bases not matched to a gene: 7. CDR1 SQVTM and CDR2 ANQGSEA come from the germline V gene. The CDR3 sequence is 13 residues long. CDR3 nucleotides: TGCAGCGTTTCTGGCGGGAGAGGCTACGAGCAGTACTTC. Translation gives CSVSGGRGYEQYF.

The genes are TRBV6-5 and TRBJ2-7; 8 bases map to TRBD1. Per germline, CDR1 MNHEY and CDR2 SVGAGI. V was clipped by 6 bases and J by 3 bases; unmatched bases: 10. The CDR3 consists of 15 residues. The chain's CDR3 is CASSPGGGQGYEQYF. The CDR3, as DNA: TGTGCCAGCAGCCCCGGGGGAGGACAGGGCTACGAGCAGTACTTC.

This clone was recorded only once. The V and J genes are TRBV5-1 and TRBJ1-3; unclear D gene. Germline V lookup: CDR1 SGHRS, CDR2 YFSETQ. V lost 0 bases, J lost 0 bases, and 4 bases lay in between. The CDR3 loop spans 14 amino acids. The CDR3 nucleotides read TGCGCCAGCAGCTTGGACAGCTCTGGAAACACCATATATTTT. This translates into CASSLDSSGNTIYF. Full variable domain (remainder filled in from reference TRBV5-1 and TRBJ1-3): KAGVTQTPRYLIKTRGQQVTLSCSPISGHRSVSWYQQTPGQGLQFLFEYFSETQRNKGNFPGRFSGRQFSNSRSEMNVSTLELGDSALYLCASSLDSSGNTIYFGEGSWLTVV.

V gene TRBV5-1 combines with J gene TRBJ2-1; 7 bases match TRBD2. CDR3 size: 18 residues. The ends lost 1 base at V and 0 bases at J; junction bases unmatched: 10. Per the germline V gene, CDR1 is SGHRS and CDR2 is YFSETQ. CDR3 in amino acids: CASSLSAGLKSSYNEQFF. The CDR3 bases are TGCGCCAGCAGCTTGTCAGCGGGACTCAAAAGCTCCTACAATGAGCAGTTCTTC.

This clone was counted between two and nine times. The rearrangement joins TRBV5-5 to TRBJ2-7; D is perhaps TRBD1 (6 bases). The ends were cut back, 3 bases at V and 1 base at J, with 11 bases in the middle. The CDR3 extends over 14 amino acids. CDR1 and CDR2 from the germline V gene are SGHKS and YYEKEE (reference sequence). The CDR3 region is CASSYRVRSYEQYF. Here the CDR3 DNA reads TGTGCCAGCAGCTACAGGGTCCGATCCTACGAGCAGTACTTC.

The genes are TRBV11-1 and TRBJ1-2; D unresolved. CDR3 length equals 14 residues. Germline CDR1 SGHAT, CDR2 FQDESV (reference sequence). V gave up 1 base and J gave up 8 bases, with 14 bases separating them. The CDR3 sequence is CASSLVPEFDGYTF. DNA of the CDR3: TGTGCCAGCAGCTTAGTACCGGAGTTCGACGGCTACACCTTC.

CDR3 bases: TGTGCCAGCAGCGACAGCCTTTTCTATGGCTACACCTTC. This sequence encodes CASSDSLFYGYTF. The chain is built from TRBV14 and TRBJ1-2; D is possibly TRBD1 (5 bases). This CDR3 has 13 residues. The germline V gene has CDR1 SGHDN and CDR2 FVKESK. The ends were cut back, 5 bases at V and 4 bases at J, with 11 bases in the middle.

V usage is TRBV6-1 and J usage is TRBJ1-2; 11 bases are a match to TRBD1. Germline V CDR1 and CDR2: MNHNS, SASEGT. The V segment lost 2 bases and the J segment 2 bases; nucleotides outside the gene matches: 4. This CDR3 has 16 amino acids. CDR3 amino acids: CASSERDRGVNYGYTF. CDR3 DNA sequence: TGTGCCAGCAGTGAACGGGACAGGGGGGTAAACTATGGCTACACCTTC.

This chain joins TRBV27 and TRBJ1-1; no clear D gene. From germline, CDR1 is MNHEY and CDR2 SMNVEV (reference sequence). V was cut by 5 bases and J by 4 bases, with 14 bases left in between. This CDR3 contains 14 residues. This CDR3 is CASSPSPRGTEAFF. For the CDR3, the DNA is TGTGCCAGCAGTCCCTCCCCGAGAGGCACTGAAGCTTTCTTT.

This chain uses TRBV9 with TRBJ2-7; D call uncertain. Trimming left V 1 base short and J 5 bases short, with 13 bases between. This CDR3 has 14 amino acids. Germline loops: CDR1 SGDLS, CDR2 YYNGEE. CDR3 coding DNA: TGTGCCAGCAGCGTAAACACCCCGGCGGACGAGCAGTACTTC. This codes for CASSVNTPADEQYF.

The V gene is TRBV27, the J gene TRBJ1-2; 9 bases are shared with TRBD1. V gave up 5 bases and J gave up 3 bases; unmatched junction bases: 16. The CDR3 spans 18 residues. Germline V gene data show CDR1 as MNHEY and CDR2 as SMNVEV (reference sequence). CDR3: CASSTLVPGQGFYYGYTF. Written as DNA, the CDR3 is TGTGCCAGCAGTACACTAGTCCCGGGACAGGGTTTCTACTATGGCTACACCTTC.

The chain carries TRBV11-3 and TRBJ2-1; possibly TRBD1 for D (6 bases). Trimming removed 5 bases from V and 0 bases from J, with 17 bases in between. This CDR3 is built from 17 residues. The germline V gene has CDR1 SGHNT and CDR2 YENEEA. The CDR3 nucleotides read TGTGCCAGCAGCCCCCCCTCGGGACAAGTCTCCTACAATGAGCAGTTCTTC. It is translated as CASSPPSGQVSYNEQFF. The entire variable domain, with the rest obtained from reference TRBV11-3 and TRBJ2-1, is as follows: EAGVVQSPRYKIIEKKQPVAFWCNPISGHNTLYWYLQNLGQGPELLIRYENEEAVDDSQLPKDRFSAERLKGVDSTLKIQPAELGDSAVYLCASSPPSGQVSYNEQFFGPGTRLTVL.

The chain joins TRBV28 to TRBJ2-1; 11 positions agree with TRBD2. Germline V lookup: CDR1 MDHEN, CDR2 SYDVKM. The CDR3 spans 18 residues. The V and J ends lost 4 bases and 3 bases, in that order; junction bases with no gene match: 11. The CDR3 reads CASSSMSLAGGYYNEQFF. In nucleotides, the CDR3 is TGTGCCAGCAGTTCGATGAGCCTAGCGGGAGGTTACTACAATGAGCAGTTCTTC.

The chain couples TRBV19 to TRBJ1-5; 9 nucleotides line up with TRBD1. Germline-derived CDR1 and CDR2 are LNHDA and SQIVND (reference sequence). The CDR3 is 16 residues long. The ends lost 5 bases at V and 3 bases at J; junction bases unmatched: 8. CDR3 in amino acids: CASSGQQGATNQPQHF. Written as DNA, the CDR3 is TGTGCCAGTAGTGGACAACAGGGGGCTACCAATCAGCCCCAGCATTTT.

Note on this clone: The sample has other DNA sequences that encode this CDR3 too. The rearrangement links TRBV27 to TRBJ2-1; 9 bases are shared with TRBD1. With 7 bases clipped from V and 7 bases from J, the junction kept 17 bases outside the gene matches. The germline V gene encodes CDR1 MNHEY and CDR2 SMNVEV (reference sequence). CDR3 length: 17 amino acids. The DNA of the CDR3 is TGTGCCAGCAACTGGCGGGAACCGGGACAGGGAGTGAATGAGCAGTTCTTC. It is translated as CASNWREPGQGVNEQFF.

The chain links TRBV29-1 to TRBJ1-1, with 7 bases lining up with TRBD1. The V segment lost 5 bases and the J segment 5 bases; nucleotides outside the gene matches: 5. CDR3 length equals 12 residues. CDR1 and CDR2 from the germline V gene are SQVTM and ANQGSEA. CDR3 in amino acids: CSVQRGLTEAFF. The CDR3 nucleotides are TGCAGCGTTCAGAGGGGGCTTACTGAAGCTTTCTTT.

This clone appeared a single time. This specimen includes other DNA sequences encoding the same CDR3. The chain employs TRBV18 and TRBJ2-3, with D possibly TRBD2 on 5 matching bases. The CDR3 spans 12 residues. With 2 bases removed from V and 6 bases from J, the gap between germline ends came to 6 bases. Germline V gives CDR1 KGHSH, CDR2 LQKENI. The CDR3 spells CASSPSGDTQYF. CDR3 in DNA: TGTGCCAGCTCACCATCGGGGGATACGCAGTATTTT.

Points on this clone: In this CDR3 the conserved last residue, phenylalanine or tryptophan, is missing, so a read error is likely. The rearrangement links TRBV25-1 to TRBJ2-7, with D perhaps matching TRBD2 (6 bases). With 3 bases removed from V and 5 bases from J, the gap between germline ends came to 20 bases. The CDR3 sequence is 16 residues long. Looked up from germline, CDR1 is MGHDK and CDR2 is SYGVNS. The CDR3 region has the DNA TGTGCCAGCAGTGACCCCGGGACTTCGCCGTTCCACGAGCAGTACCTC. It translates to CASSDPGTSPFHEQYL.